This passage covers 13 T cell receptor beta chains from one sample sequenced in a study of blood T cell repertoires in COVID-19. This table comes from immunoSEQ multiplex PCR, and its TCRdb copy is limited to in-frame clones, with some not included. The data contain under 300,000 clones, approximately 81% of them seen just once; the ten biggest clones take up under 3%. The sequenced sample consisted of peripheral blood. These receptors originate from a woman aged 60-75 years with active or convalescent COVID-19.

This chain uses TRBV12-5 with TRBJ1-1; no clear D gene. Germline V gives CDR1 LGHNT, CDR2 FRNRAP. V was trimmed by 3 bases and J by 4 bases, leaving 21 bases between them. The CDR3 has 17 amino acids. The CDR3 is CASGFVAGTSGSTEAFF. In DNA form, the CDR3 reads TGTGCTAGTGGTTTTGTGGCGGGTACTTCGGGTAGCACTGAAGCTTTCTTT.

The V gene is TRBV4-1, the J gene TRBJ2-7; a possible D gene is TRBD2 (6 bases). Deletions cut 0 bases from V and 0 bases from J, with 15 bases between. From germline, CDR1 is MGHRA and CDR2 YSYEKL. CDR3 size: 17 residues. DNA of the CDR3: TGCGCCAGCAGCCAAGAAGGCGGGACCGAAAGCTCCTACGAGCAGTACTTC. The encoded protein is CASSQEGGTESSYEQYF.

The rearrangement links TRBV7-6 to TRBJ2-7; tentatively, D is TRBD1 (7 bases). The CDR3 spans 15 residues. The germline CDR1 and CDR2 sequences are SGHVS and FNYEAQ. Deletions cut 4 bases from V and 7 bases from J, with 20 bases between. Here the CDR3 reads CASSSALLAGGEQYF. The CDR3 bases are TGTGCCAGCAGCTCTGCTCTACTGGCAGGGGGGGAGCAGTACTTC. Filled out from reference TRBV7-6 and TRBJ2-7, the complete variable domain reads GAGVSQSPRYKVTKRGQDVALRCDPISGHVSLYWYRQALGQGPEFLTYFNYEAQQDKSGLPNDRFSAERPEGSISTLTIQRTEQRDSAMYRCASSSALLAGGEQYFGPGTRLTVT.

Worth noting for this clone: This specimen includes other DNA sequences encoding the same CDR3. This chain joins TRBV18 and TRBJ2-5; tentative D call: TRBD2 (5 bases). V lost 5 bases to trimming and J lost 4 bases, with 8 bases between them. The CDR3 is 12 amino acids. Germline V gene data show CDR1 as KGHSH and CDR2 as LQKENI. This chain's CDR3 is CASSARGETQYF. In DNA, the CDR3 is TGTGCCAGCTCAGCCCGGGGAGAGACCCAGTACTTC.

A few counts support this clone. This chain's CDR3 is CASSLAGLEQYF. CDR3 bases: TGCGCCAGCAGCTTGGCAGGGCTCGAGCAGTACTTC. The chain carries TRBV5-1 and TRBJ2-7, with D perhaps TRBD1 (5 bases). V lost 0 bases, J lost 6 bases, and 7 bases lay in between. Germline-derived CDR1 and CDR2 are SGHRS and YFSETQ. The CDR3 spans 12 residues.

The rearrangement uses TRBV7-2 and TRBJ1-6; TRBD1 aligns across 7 bases. CDR3 length: 17 residues. With V trimmed by 5 bases and J by 0 bases, 7 bases remained unmatched. Per the germline V gene, CDR1 is SGHTA and CDR2 is FQGNSA. As DNA, the CDR3 is TGTGCCAGCAGCCCCAGGGGGAGCAGCTCCTATAATTCACCCCTCCACTTT. This encodes CASSPRGSSSYNSPLHF.

The chain couples TRBV13 to TRBJ2-2; TRBD2 matches at 7 bases. CDR1 and CDR2 from the germline V gene are PRHDT and FYEKMQ (reference sequence). The CDR3 runs to 16 residues. V shed 0 bases, J shed 1 base, and the junction held 2 bases outside the gene matches. CDR3 sequence: CASSLGRGLNTGELFF. The CDR3 bases are TGTGCCAGCAGCTTAGGGCGGGGGTTGAACACCGGGGAGCTGTTTTTT.

V gene TRBV4-1 combines with J gene TRBJ2-1; tentative D call: TRBD1 (5 bases). The CDR3 sequence is 14 residues long. Germline V lookup: CDR1 MGHRA, CDR2 YSYEKL. V was trimmed by 4 bases and J by 0 bases, leaving 7 bases between them. This CDR3 is CASSRGSSYNEQFF. Here the CDR3 DNA reads TGCGCCAGCAGCCGGGGCAGCTCCTACAATGAGCAGTTCTTC.

This chain connects TRBV6-6 to TRBJ2-5, with 13 bases lining up with TRBD2. Per germline, CDR1 MNHNY and CDR2 SVGAGI (reference sequence). This CDR3 has 15 amino acids. The V segment lost 6 bases and the J segment 5 bases; nucleotides outside the gene matches: 6. The CDR3 region has the DNA TGTGCCAGCAGCCGGACTAGCGGGGGTGGGGAGACCCAGTACTTC. This codes for CASSRTSGGGETQYF.

The chain recombines TRBV19 with TRBJ1-1, with 8 positions matching TRBD1. Germline CDR1 reads LNHDA; CDR2 reads SQIVND (reference sequence). Trimming removed 8 bases from V and 3 bases from J; junction bases left unmatched: 5. This CDR3 spans 13 amino acids. The CDR3 region has the DNA TGTGCCAGTCTACAGGGGGGGCACACTGAAGCTTTCTTT. Its protein is CASLQGGHTEAFF.

The chain combines TRBV13 with TRBJ2-7, with 15 positions matching TRBD2. V lost 2 bases to trimming and J lost 6 bases; unmatched junction nucleotides: 11. Germline V lookup: CDR1 PRHDT, CDR2 FYEKMQ (reference sequence). The CDR3 sequence is 18 residues long. CDR3 sequence reads: CASSLTGLAGGPNGEQYF. The CDR3 nucleotides are TGTGCCAGCAGCTTAACTGGACTAGCGGGGGGGCCGAATGGCGAGCAGTACTTC.

The chain combines TRBV7-2 with TRBJ1-6; D gene unclear. In germline, CDR1 is SGHTA, CDR2 FQGNSA. This CDR3 region has 15 residues. Trimming took off 2 bases at V and 5 bases at J, with 10 bases between the two ends. The CDR3 DNA sequence: TGTGCCAGCAGCTTATTTCAGAGGGATAATTCACCCCTCCACTTT. Protein sequence: CASSLFQRDNSPLHF. Using reference TRBV7-2 and TRBJ1-6 for the parts outside the CDR3, the full variable domain is GAGVSQSPSNKVTEKGKDVELRCDPISGHTALYWYRQSLGQGLEFLIYFQGNSAPDKSGLPSDRFSAERTGGSVSTLTIQRTQQEDSAVYLCASSLFQRDNSPLHFGNGTRLTVT.

The rearrangement joins TRBV10-3 to TRBJ2-2; unclear D gene. The V and J ends lost 4 bases and 5 bases respectively, with 14 bases between them. The CDR3 totals 15 residues. Germline CDR1 is ENHRY and CDR2 is SYGVKD. The CDR3 nucleotides read TGTGCCATCAGTGGTACGGTCCCCGGGACCGGGGAGCTGTTTTTT. It codes for CAISGTVPGTGELFF.